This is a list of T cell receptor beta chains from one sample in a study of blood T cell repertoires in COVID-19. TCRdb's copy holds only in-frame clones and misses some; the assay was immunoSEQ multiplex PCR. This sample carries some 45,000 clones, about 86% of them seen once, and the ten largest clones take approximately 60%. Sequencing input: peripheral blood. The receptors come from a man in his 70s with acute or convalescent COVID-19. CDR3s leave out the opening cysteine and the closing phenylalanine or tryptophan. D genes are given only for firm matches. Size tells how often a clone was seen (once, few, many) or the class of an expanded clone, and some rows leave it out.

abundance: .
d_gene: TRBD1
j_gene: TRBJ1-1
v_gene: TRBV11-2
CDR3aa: ASSSDRGTEAF

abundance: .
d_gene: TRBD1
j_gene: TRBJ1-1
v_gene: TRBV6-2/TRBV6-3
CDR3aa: ASSAGTGYESGAF

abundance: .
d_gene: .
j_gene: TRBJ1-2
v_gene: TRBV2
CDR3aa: ASGAQGRGYT

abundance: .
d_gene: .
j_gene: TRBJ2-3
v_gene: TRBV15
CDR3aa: ATSPRGLGSGTDTQY

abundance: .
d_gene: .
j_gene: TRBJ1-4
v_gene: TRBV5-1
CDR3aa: ASSGDANEKLF

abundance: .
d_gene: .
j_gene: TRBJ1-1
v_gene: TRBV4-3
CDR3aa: ASSQVAAGTEAF

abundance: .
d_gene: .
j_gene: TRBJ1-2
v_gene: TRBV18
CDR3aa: ASSPNADSNYGYT

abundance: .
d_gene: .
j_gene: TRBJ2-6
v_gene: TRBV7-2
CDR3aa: ASSFSRAGANVLT

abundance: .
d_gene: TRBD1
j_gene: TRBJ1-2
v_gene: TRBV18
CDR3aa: ASSPGSGGSNYGYT

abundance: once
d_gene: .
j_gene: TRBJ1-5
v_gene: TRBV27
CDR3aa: ASSTRGGRNQPQH

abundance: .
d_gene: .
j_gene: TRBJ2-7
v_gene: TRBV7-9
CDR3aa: ASSLRQGSLEQY

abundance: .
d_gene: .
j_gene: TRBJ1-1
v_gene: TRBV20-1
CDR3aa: SAMGPEAF

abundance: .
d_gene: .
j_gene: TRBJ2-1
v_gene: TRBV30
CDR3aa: AWKSSASYNEQF

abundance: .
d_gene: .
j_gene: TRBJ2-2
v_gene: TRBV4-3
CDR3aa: ASSQEWQRTGELF

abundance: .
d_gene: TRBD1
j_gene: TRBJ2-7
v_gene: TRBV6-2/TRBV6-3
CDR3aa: ASSYKGDRAYEQY

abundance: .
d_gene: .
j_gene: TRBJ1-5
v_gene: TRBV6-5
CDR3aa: ASSPRGNQPQH

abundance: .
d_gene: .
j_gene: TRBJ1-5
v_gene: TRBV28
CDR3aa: ASSFRSNQPQH

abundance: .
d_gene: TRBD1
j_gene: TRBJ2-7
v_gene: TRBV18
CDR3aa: ASSRDSFSYEQY

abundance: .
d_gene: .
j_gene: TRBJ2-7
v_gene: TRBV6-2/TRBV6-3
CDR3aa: ASRPSSTYEQY

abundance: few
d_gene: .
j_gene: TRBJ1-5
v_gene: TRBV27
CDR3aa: AASTGYNQPQH

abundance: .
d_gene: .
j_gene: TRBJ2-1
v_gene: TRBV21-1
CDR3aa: ACSGVSYNEQF

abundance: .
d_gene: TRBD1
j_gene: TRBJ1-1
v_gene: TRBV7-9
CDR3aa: ASSLGDRVAF

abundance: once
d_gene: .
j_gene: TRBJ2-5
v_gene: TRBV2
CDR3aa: ATLSGYQETQY

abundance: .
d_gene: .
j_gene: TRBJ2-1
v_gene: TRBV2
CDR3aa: ASGGGWDEQF

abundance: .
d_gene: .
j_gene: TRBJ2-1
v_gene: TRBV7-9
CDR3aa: ASSLTRTDNEQF

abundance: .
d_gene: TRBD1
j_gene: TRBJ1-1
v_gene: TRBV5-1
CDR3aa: ASSLDGTAMNTEAF

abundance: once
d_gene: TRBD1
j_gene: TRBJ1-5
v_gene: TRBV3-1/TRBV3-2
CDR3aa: ASSPESTGGAGQPQH

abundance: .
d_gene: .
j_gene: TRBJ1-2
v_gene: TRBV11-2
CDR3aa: ASSLVRGGYGYT

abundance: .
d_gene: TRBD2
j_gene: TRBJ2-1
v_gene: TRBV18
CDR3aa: ASSPSGGTNEQF

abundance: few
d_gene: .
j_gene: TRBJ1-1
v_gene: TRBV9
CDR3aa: ASSVREDTEAF

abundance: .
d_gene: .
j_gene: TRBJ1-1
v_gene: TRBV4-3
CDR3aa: ASSQRGGGTEAF

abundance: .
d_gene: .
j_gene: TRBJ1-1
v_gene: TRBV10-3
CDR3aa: AISESTRAVGTEAF

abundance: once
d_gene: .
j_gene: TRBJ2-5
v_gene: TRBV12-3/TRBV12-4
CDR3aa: ASSHSKTQY